The rows below give T cell receptor beta chains drawn from one sample of a study of blood T cell repertoires in COVID-19. Profiled with immunoSEQ multiplex PCR; TCRdb holds only in-frame clones, not every one. The sample shows over 150,000 clones, 84% of them seen only once. Specimen: peripheral blood. The receptors stem from a man aged 18 to 35 with active or convalescent COVID-19. CDR3s include the opening cysteine and the closing phenylalanine or tryptophan. D genes are given only for firm matches. Size values are once, few and many counts, or a class for expanded clones, and some rows have none.

DNA: TGCGCCAGCAGCTTGTTGCCGGGGACCTACGAGCAGTACTTC
CDR3: CASSLLPGTYEQYF
size: -
J: TRBJ2-7
V: TRBV5-1
D: -

DNA: TGTGCCAGCAGTTCGGCGGGGATCTACGAGCAGTACTTC
CDR3: CASSSAGIYEQYF
size: -
J: TRBJ2-7
V: TRBV12-3/TRBV12-4
D: -

DNA: TGCGCCAGCAGCTTGAGGCAGGCTACCCCCCATGGCTACACCTTC
CDR3: CASSLRQATPHGYTF
size: once
J: TRBJ1-2
V: TRBV5-1
D: -

DNA: TGTGCCAGCAGTGAGGACAGGGGGTCCTCCTACGAGCAGTACTTC
CDR3: CASSEDRGSSYEQYF
size: -
J: TRBJ2-7
V: TRBV6-1
D: TRBD1

DNA: TGCAGTACCAAGCGGGATTATGAGCAGTACTTC
CDR3: CSTKRDYEQYF
size: -
J: TRBJ2-7
V: TRBV20-1
D: TRBD2

DNA: TGTGCCAGCAGTTTAGACGGGGGGGCCTACAATGAGCAGTTCTTC
CDR3: CASSLDGGAYNEQFF
size: -
J: TRBJ2-1
V: TRBV6-5
D: TRBD2

DNA: TGTGCCAGCGGTAGGACAGGGAACTATGGCTACACCTTC
CDR3: CASGRTGNYGYTF
size: -
J: TRBJ1-2
V: TRBV6-5
D: TRBD1

DNA: TGTGCCAGTAGTCTGACGGGAGGGGTCGGGGAGCTGTTTTTT
CDR3: CASSLTGGVGELFF
size: -
J: TRBJ2-2
V: TRBV19
D: TRBD2

DNA: TGTGCCAGTAGTCGACTGACTGAAAAACTGTTTTTT
CDR3: CASSRLTEKLFF
size: -
J: TRBJ1-4
V: TRBV19
D: -

DNA: TGTGCCAGCAGTGGCAAGACAGGGTTGAGGACAGATACGCAGTATTTT
CDR3: CASSGKTGLRTDTQYF
size: -
J: TRBJ2-3
V: TRBV6-1
D: TRBD1

DNA: TGTGCCAGCAGCTTGGGACTAGCGGGACAAGAGACCCAGTACTTC
CDR3: CASSLGLAGQETQYF
size: -
J: TRBJ2-5
V: TRBV7-9
D: TRBD2

DNA: TGTGCCACCAGTGATAACGGGTTTGAGCAGTTCTTC
CDR3: CATSDNGFEQFF
size: -
J: TRBJ2-1
V: TRBV24-1
D: -

DNA: TGTGCCAGCAGCAAAGTTAGCTACGAGCAGTACTTC
CDR3: CASSKVSYEQYF
size: -
J: TRBJ2-7
V: TRBV21-1
D: -

DNA: TGCGCCAGCAGCCAAGATGGCAACACTGAAGCTTTCTTT
CDR3: CASSQDGNTEAFF
size: few
J: TRBJ1-1
V: TRBV4-1
D: -

DNA: TGTGCCAGTAGAAAAAGGGACAGGGGTCCCACTGAAGCTTTCTTT
CDR3: CASRKRDRGPTEAFF
size: once
J: TRBJ1-1
V: TRBV19
D: TRBD1

DNA: TGTGCCAGCGCGCGGGGAACGACTAATGAAAAACTGTTTTTT
CDR3: CASARGTTNEKLFF
size: -
J: TRBJ1-4
V: TRBV7-8
D: -

DNA: TGTGCCAGCAGCTTAGCGGGAGGATTAAACAATGAGCAGTTCTTC
CDR3: CASSLAGGLNNEQFF
size: once
J: TRBJ2-1
V: TRBV7-2
D: -

DNA: TGTGCCAGCAGTTTCGGACTCACTAGCGGGAAAACCGGGGAGCTGTTTTTT
CDR3: CASSFGLTSGKTGELFF
size: -
J: TRBJ2-2
V: TRBV28
D: TRBD2

DNA: TGTGCCAGCAGCCAAGATCCAGGTAGGGGGACTGAAGCTTTCTTT
CDR3: CASSQDPGRGTEAFF
size: -
J: TRBJ1-1
V: TRBV3-1/TRBV3-2
D: -

DNA: TGTGCCAGCAGCCTCGGGACAGGGGCCACAGATACGCAGTATTTT
CDR3: CASSLGTGATDTQYF
size: -
J: TRBJ2-3
V: TRBV6-6
D: TRBD1

DNA: TGTGCCAGCAGTTACTCCCCTCTCAGGGTTGGTGGCTACACCTTC
CDR3: CASSYSPLRVGGYTF
size: few
J: TRBJ1-2
V: TRBV6-5
D: -

DNA: TGTGCCAGCAGCCCCAGAGCGGGAGAGGTCCAAATTCACTCCTACGAGCAGTACTTC
CDR3: CASSPRAGEVQIHSYEQYF
size: -
J: TRBJ2-7
V: TRBV14
D: TRBD2

DNA: TGTGCCACCAGCAGCCCAGGGAAGGGATTGAACACTGAAGCTTTCTTT
CDR3: CATSSPGKGLNTEAFF
size: -
J: TRBJ1-1
V: TRBV15
D: -

DNA: TGTGCCAGCAGTGACTCGGCGGGAAGCACAGATACGCAGTATTTT
CDR3: CASSDSAGSTDTQYF
size: few
J: TRBJ2-3
V: TRBV6-4
D: -

DNA: TGTGCCACCAGCGTCGAGACAGGGCATCCCACAACTAATGAAAAACTGTTTTTT
CDR3: CATSVETGHPTTNEKLFF
size: -
J: TRBJ1-4
V: TRBV15
D: TRBD1

DNA: TGTGCCAGTAGTATAGGGCCCGGACAGGGCCCAGGCGAAGCTTTCTTT
CDR3: CASSIGPGQGPGEAFF
size: -
J: TRBJ1-1
V: TRBV19
D: TRBD1

DNA: TGTGCCAGCAGTGTGCGGACAGGGTCTAACTATGGCTACACCTTC
CDR3: CASSVRTGSNYGYTF
size: -
J: TRBJ1-2
V: TRBV25-1
D: TRBD1

DNA: TGTGCCAGCAGAGTAGGGAGCGGGGACAATCAGCCCCAGCATTTT
CDR3: CASRVGSGDNQPQHF
size: -
J: TRBJ1-5
V: TRBV2
D: -

DNA: TGTGCCAGCAACGAAGGACAGGGAACCAGAGGAGGCTACACCTTC
CDR3: CASNEGQGTRGGYTF
size: -
J: TRBJ1-2
V: TRBV6-5
D: TRBD1

DNA: TGTGCCAGCAGCTTATGGTCTAGCGGGGGCCCCGGGGAGCTGTTTTTT
CDR3: CASSLWSSGGPGELFF
size: -
J: TRBJ2-2
V: TRBV11-3
D: TRBD2

DNA: TGTGCCAGCAGCCAAGACCCCCGGCAGGGGCTGGATCCCCTCCACTTT
CDR3: CASSQDPRQGLDPLHF
size: -
J: TRBJ1-6
V: TRBV4-2
D: -

DNA: TGTGCCAGCAGTGTGAGAAGCGGGGGGTCCAATGAGCAGTTCTTC
CDR3: CASSVRSGGSNEQFF
size: -
J: TRBJ2-1
V: TRBV2
D: TRBD2

DNA: TGTGCCAGCAGTTACCTGGTTCAGGGGAACACTGAAGCTTTCTTT
CDR3: CASSYLVQGNTEAFF
size: -
J: TRBJ1-1
V: TRBV6-5
D: -

DNA: TGTGCCAGCAGCTTCCAGGGGACGGAGAATTCACCCCTCCACTTT
CDR3: CASSFQGTENSPLHF
size: -
J: TRBJ1-6
V: TRBV5-5
D: -

DNA: TGTGCCAGCAGCCAAGAGGTCGATGCTTGGCGCGGGAGGGCCGGGGAGCTGTTTTTT
CDR3: CASSQEVDAWRGRAGELFF
size: once
J: TRBJ2-2
V: TRBV4-2
D: TRBD2

DNA: TGTGCCAGCAGCGTATCGTATAGCATACCCGGGGAGCTGTTTTTT
CDR3: CASSVSYSIPGELFF
size: -
J: TRBJ2-2
V: TRBV9
D: -

DNA: TGTGCCAGCAGCCGCGGGACTAGCCGAAGGGAGCTGTTTTTT
CDR3: CASSRGTSRRELFF
size: once
J: TRBJ2-2
V: TRBV14
D: TRBD2

DNA: TGTGCCAGCAGTGAATTGGGACTAGCGGGGGGGCATGGAGATACGCAGTATTTT
CDR3: CASSELGLAGGHGDTQYF
size: many
J: TRBJ2-3
V: TRBV2
D: TRBD2

DNA: TGTGCCAGCAGTTTAATCCAGAGCAATCAGCCCCAGCATTTT
CDR3: CASSLIQSNQPQHF
size: -
J: TRBJ1-5
V: TRBV28
D: -

DNA: TGTGCCATCAGCGGGAAGACCACCGGGGAGCTGTTTTTT
CDR3: CAISGKTTGELFF
size: -
J: TRBJ2-2
V: TRBV10-3
D: -

DNA: TGTGCCAGCAGTAGCAAGGGAGACACCATATATTTT
CDR3: CASSSKGDTIYF
size: -
J: TRBJ1-3
V: TRBV6-6
D: -